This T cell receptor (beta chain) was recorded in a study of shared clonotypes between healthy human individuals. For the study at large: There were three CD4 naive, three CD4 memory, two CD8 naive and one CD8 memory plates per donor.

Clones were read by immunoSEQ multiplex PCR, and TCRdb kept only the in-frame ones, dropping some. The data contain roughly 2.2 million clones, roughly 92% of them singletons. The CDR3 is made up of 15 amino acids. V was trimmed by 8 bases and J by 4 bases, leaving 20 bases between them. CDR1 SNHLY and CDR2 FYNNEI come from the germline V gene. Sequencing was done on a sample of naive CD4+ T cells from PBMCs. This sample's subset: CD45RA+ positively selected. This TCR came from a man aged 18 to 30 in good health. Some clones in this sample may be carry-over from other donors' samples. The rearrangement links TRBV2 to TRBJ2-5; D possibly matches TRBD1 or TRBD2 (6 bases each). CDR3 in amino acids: CASAERAGGGETQYF. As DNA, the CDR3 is TGTGCCAGCGCAGAAAGGGCAGGAGGGGGAGAGACCCAGTACTTC. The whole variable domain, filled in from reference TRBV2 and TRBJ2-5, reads EPEVTQTPSHQVTQMGQEVILRCVPISNHLYFYWYRQILGQKVEFLVSFYNNEISEKSEIFDDQFSVERPDGSNFTLKIRSTKLEDSAMYFCASAERAGGGETQYFGPGTRLLVL.